The entry below gives a single TCR beta chain sequence along with its context. Antigen specificity is unknown. This specimen comes from a study of shared clonotypes between healthy human individuals. In the sorted-subset replicate PCRs, 150 to 200 ng DNA, around 32,000 T cell genomes, was used. Repertoires were generated with immunoSEQ multiplex PCR, while TCRdb's copy carries only in-frame clones and drops some. Seen here are around 2,000,000 clones, approximately 95% observed once, and the top ten hold approximately 1%. Per germline, CDR1 SGHVS and CDR2 FNYEAQ. V was pared by 5 bases and J by 5 bases, with 12 bases of the junction left unmatched. The CDR3 spans 15 residues. Regarding the study as a whole: For naive CD4 cells, roughly 5% of clonotypes were shared across a handful of donors. Researchers sampled blood only, noting tissue repertoires likely differ. What rarefaction showed was incomplete sorted-subset sequencing despite large depth.

It was CD45RO-negative cells, positively selected for CCR7, that made up naive CD8 cells, with terminally differentiated effector memory CD45RA+ cells excluded. The chain joins TRBV7-6 to TRBJ2-7; 7 nucleotides align to TRBD2. The sample comprised naive CD8+ T cells sorted from blood. This clonotype was sampled from a man aged 18-30 years in good health. CDR3 DNA sequence: TGTGCCAGCAGCCCATACCCACTAGCGTCGGACGAGCAGTACTTC. Its translation: CASSPYPLASDEQYF.